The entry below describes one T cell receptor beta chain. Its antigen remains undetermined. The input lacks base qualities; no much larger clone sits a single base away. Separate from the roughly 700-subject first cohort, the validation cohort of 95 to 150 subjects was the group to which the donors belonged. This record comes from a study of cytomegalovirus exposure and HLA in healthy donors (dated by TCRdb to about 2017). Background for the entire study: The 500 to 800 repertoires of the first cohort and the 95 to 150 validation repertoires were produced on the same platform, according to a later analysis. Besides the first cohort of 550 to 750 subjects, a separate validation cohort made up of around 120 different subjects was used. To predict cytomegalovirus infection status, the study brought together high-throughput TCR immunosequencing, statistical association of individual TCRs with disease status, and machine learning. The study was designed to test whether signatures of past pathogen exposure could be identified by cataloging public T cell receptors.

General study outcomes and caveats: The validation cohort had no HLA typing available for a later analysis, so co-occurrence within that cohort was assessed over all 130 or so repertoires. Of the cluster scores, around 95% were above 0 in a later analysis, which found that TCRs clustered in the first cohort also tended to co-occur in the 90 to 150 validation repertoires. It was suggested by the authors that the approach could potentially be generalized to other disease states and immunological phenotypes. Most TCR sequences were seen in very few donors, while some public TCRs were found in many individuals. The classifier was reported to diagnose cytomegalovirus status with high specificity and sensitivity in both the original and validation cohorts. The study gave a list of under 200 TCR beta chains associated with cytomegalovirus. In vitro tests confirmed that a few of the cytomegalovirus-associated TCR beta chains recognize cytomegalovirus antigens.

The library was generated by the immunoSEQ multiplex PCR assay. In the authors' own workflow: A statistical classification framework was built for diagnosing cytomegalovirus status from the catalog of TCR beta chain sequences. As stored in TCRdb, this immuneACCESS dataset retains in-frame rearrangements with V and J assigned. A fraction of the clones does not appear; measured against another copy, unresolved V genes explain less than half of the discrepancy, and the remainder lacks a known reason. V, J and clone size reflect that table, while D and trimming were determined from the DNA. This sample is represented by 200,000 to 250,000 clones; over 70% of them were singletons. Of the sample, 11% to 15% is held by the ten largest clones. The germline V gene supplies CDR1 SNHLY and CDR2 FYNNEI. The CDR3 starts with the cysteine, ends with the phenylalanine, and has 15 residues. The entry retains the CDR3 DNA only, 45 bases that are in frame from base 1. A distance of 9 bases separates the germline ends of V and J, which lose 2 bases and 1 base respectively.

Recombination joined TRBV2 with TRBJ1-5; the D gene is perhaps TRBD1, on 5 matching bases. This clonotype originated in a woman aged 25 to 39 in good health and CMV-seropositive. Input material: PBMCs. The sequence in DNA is TGTGCCAGCAGTGAATCTGGACAAAGCAATCAGCCCCAGCATTTT. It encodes CASSESGQSNQPQHF. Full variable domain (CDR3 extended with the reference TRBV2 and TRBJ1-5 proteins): EPEVTQTPSHQVTQMGQEVILRCVPISNHLYFYWYRQILGQKVEFLVSFYNNEISEKSEIFDDQFSVERPDGSNFTLKIRSTKLEDSAMYFCASSESGQSNQPQHFGDGTRLSIL.